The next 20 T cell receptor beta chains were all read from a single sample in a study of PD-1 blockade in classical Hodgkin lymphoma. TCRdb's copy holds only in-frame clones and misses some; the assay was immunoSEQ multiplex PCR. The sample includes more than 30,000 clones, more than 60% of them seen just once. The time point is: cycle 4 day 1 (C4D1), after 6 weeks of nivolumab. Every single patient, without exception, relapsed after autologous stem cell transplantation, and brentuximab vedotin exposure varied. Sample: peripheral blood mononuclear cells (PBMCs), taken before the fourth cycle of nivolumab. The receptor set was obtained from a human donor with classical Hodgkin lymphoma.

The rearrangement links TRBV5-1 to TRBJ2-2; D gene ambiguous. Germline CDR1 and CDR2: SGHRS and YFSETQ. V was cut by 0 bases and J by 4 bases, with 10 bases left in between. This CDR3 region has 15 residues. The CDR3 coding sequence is TGCGCCAGCAGCTTGGCAGGATCCCTCACCGGGGAGCTGTTTTTT. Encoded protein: CASSLAGSLTGELFF.

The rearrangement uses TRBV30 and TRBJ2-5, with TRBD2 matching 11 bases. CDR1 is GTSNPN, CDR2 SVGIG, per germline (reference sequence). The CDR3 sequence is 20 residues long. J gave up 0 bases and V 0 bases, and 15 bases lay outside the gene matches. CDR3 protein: CAWSVTRWLAGGDYQETQYF. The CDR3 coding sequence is TGTGCCTGGAGTGTAACCCGGTGGCTAGCGGGGGGTGATTACCAAGAGACCCAGTACTTC.

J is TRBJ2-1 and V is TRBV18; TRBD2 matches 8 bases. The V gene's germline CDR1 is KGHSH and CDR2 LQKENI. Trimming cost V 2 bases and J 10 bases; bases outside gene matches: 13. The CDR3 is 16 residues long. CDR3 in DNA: TGTGCCAGCTCACCAATCGACCGGGGGGGTCATGAGGAGCAGTTCTTC. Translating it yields CASSPIDRGGHEEQFF.

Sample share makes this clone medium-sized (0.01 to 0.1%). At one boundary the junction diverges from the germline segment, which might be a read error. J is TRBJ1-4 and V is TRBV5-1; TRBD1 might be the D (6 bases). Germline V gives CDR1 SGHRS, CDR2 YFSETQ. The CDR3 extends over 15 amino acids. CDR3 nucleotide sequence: TGCGCCAGCAGCTTGGCCGGAGGGGGGAATGGAAAACTGTTTTTT. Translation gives CASSLAGGGNGKLFF.

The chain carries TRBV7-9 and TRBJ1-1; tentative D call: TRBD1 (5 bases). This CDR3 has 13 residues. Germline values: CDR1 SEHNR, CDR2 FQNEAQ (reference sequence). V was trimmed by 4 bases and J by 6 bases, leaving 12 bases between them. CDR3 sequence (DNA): TGTGCCAGCAGCTCGGACGGGGGGTCTGAAGCTTTCTTT. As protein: CASSSDGGSEAFF. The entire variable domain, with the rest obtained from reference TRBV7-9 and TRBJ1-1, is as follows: DTGVSQNPRHKITKRGQNVTFRCDPISEHNRLYWYRQTLGQGPEFLTYFQNEAQLEKSRLLSDRFSAERPKGSFSTLEIQRTEQGDSAMYLCASSSDGGSEAFFGQGTRLTVV.

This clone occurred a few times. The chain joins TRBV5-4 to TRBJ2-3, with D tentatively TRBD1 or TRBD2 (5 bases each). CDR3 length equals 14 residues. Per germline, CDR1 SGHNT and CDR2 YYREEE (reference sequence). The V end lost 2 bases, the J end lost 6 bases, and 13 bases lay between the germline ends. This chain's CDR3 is CASSFGSGSDTQYF. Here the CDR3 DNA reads TGTGCCAGCAGCTTCGGGTCAGGGAGTGATACGCAGTATTTT.

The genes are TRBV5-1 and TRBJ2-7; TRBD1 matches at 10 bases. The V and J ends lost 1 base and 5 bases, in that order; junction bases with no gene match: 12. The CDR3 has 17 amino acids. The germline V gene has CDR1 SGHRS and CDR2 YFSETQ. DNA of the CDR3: TGCGCCAGCAGCTTGTGGGGACTGGGACAGGGGATGAACGAGCAGTACTTC. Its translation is CASSLWGLGQGMNEQYF.

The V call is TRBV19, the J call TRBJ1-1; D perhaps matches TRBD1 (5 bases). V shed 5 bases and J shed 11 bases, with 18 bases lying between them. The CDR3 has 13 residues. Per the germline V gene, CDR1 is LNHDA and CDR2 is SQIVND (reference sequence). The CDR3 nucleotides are TGTGCCAGTAGTCGGGACCTATCTTGGGGGGCTTTCTTT. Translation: CASSRDLSWGAFF.

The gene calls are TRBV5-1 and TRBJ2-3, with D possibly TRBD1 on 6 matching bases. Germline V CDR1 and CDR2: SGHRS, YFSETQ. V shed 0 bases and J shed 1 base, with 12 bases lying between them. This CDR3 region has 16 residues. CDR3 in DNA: TGCGCCAGCAGCTTGGAGGGGGTCAGGGGCACAGATACGCAGTATTTT. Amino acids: CASSLEGVRGTDTQYF.

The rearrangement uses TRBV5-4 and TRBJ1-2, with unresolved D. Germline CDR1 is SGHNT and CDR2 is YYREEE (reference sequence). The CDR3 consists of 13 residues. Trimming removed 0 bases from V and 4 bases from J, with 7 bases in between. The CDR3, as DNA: TGTGCCAGCAGCTTGGGTGCGAGCTATGGCTACACCTTC. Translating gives CASSLGASYGYTF. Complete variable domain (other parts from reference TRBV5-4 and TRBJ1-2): ETGVTQSPTHLIKTRGQQVTLRCSSQSGHNTVSWYQQALGQGPQFIFQYYREEENGRGNFPPRFSGLQFPNYSSELNVNALELDDSALYLCASSLGASYGYTFGSGTRLTVV.

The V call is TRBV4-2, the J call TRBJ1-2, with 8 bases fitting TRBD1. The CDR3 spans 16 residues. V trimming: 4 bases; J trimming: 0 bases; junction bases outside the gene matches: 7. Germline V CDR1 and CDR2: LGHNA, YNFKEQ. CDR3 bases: TGTGCCAGCAGCCGATCAGGGGGCGCCGCTAACTATGGCTACACCTTC. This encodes CASSRSGGAANYGYTF.

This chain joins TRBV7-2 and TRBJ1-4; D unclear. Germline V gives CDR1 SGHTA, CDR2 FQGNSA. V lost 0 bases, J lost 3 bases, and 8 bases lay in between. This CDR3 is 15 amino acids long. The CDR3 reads CASSLAVQANEKLFF. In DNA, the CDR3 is TGTGCCAGCAGCTTAGCGGTGCAGGCTAATGAAAAACTGTTTTTT.

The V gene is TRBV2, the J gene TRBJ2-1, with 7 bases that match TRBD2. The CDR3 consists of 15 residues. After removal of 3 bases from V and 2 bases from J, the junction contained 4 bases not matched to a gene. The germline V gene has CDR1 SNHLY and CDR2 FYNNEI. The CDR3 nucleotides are TGTGCCAGCAGTGATTCAGCGGGGCCCTACAATGAGCAGTTCTTC. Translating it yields CASSDSAGPYNEQFF.

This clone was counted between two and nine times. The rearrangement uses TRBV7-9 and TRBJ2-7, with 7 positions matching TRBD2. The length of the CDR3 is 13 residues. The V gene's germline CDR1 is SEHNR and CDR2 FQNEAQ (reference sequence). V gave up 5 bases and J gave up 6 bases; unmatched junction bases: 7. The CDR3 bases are TGTGCCAGCAGCGCAAGACTAGCAGCCGAGCAGTACTTC. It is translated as CASSARLAAEQYF.

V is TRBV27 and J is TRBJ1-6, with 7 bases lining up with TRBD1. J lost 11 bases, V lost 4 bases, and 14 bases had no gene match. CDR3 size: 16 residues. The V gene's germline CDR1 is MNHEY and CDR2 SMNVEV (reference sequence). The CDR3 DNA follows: TGTGCCAGCAGTTCGTTGACAGGGAGGCAATTTACACCCCTCCACTTT. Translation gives CASSSLTGRQFTPLHF.

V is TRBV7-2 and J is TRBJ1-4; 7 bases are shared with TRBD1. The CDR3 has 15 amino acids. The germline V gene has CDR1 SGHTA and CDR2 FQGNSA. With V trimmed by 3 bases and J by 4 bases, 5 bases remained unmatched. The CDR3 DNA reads TGTGCCAGCAGCTTCACAGGGGCCCTTAATGAAAAACTGTTTTTT. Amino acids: CASSFTGALNEKLFF.

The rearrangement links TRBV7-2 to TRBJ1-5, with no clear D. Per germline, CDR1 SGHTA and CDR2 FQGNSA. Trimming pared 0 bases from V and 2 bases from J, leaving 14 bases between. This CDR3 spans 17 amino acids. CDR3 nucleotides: TGTGCCAGCAGCTTAGCCACTGGACTGGGTGGCAATCAGCCCCAGCATTTT. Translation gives CASSLATGLGGNQPQHF.

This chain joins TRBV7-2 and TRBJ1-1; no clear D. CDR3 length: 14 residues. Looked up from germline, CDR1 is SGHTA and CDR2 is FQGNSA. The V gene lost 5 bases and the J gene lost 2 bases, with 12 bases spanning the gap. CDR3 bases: TGTGCCAGCAGCGCGAGGGTTGGAAACACTGAAGCTTTCTTT. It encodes CASSARVGNTEAFF.

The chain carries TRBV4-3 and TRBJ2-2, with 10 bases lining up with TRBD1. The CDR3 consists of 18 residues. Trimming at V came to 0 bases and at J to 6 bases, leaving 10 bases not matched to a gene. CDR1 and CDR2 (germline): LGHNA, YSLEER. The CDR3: CASSQDEYRDRGAGELFF. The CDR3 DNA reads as TGCGCCAGCAGCCAAGATGAATACCGGGACAGGGGAGCCGGGGAGCTGTTTTTT.

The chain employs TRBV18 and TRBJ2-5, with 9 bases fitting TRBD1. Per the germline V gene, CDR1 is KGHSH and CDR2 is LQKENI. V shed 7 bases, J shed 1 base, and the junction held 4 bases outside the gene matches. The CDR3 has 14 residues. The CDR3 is CASLLDRGQETQYF. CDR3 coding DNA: TGTGCCAGCTTACTGGACAGGGGCCAAGAGACCCAGTACTTC.